These T cell receptor beta chains were read from a single sample in a study of blood T cell repertoires in COVID-19. Some clones are missing from TCRdb's copy, which holds only in-frame ones; the method was immunoSEQ multiplex PCR. The sample lists approximately 60,000 clones; about 85% were seen once. The material sequenced was peripheral blood. The receptors were sampled from a woman of 80 years or more with acute or convalescent COVID-19. The CDR3 runs from the conserved cysteine through the conserved F or W. The D gene is left open where the match is weak. Clone size is given for some rows only: seen once, a few or many times, or a class if the clone is expanded.

j_gene | abundance | v_gene | d_gene | len | CDR3aa | CDR3nt
TRBJ1-5 | . | TRBV6-5 | . | 13 | CASSYTGNQPQHF | TGTGCCAGCAGTTATACAGGAAATCAGCCCCAGCATTTT
TRBJ2-7 | once | TRBV27 | TRBD1 | 15 | CASSATGGPVSEQYF | TGTGCCAGCAGTGCTACAGGGGGCCCGGTAAGCGAGCAGTACTTC
TRBJ2-3 | . | TRBV7-2 | . | 19 | CASSFDRPLHRASTDTQYF | TGTGCCAGCAGCTTTGATCGTCCGCTTCACAGAGCTAGCACAGATACGCAGTATTTT
TRBJ2-3 | . | TRBV5-8 | . | 15 | CASSLGGANTDTQYF | TGTGCCAGCAGCTTGGGCGGGGCCAACACAGATACGCAGTATTTT
TRBJ1-1 | . | TRBV7-9 | . | 14 | CASSLVLRNTEAFF | TGTGCCAGCAGCTTAGTCCTCAGAAACACTGAAGCTTTCTTT
TRBJ2-7 | . | TRBV28 | TRBD2 | 17 | CASSSLPTSGRAREQYF | TGTGCCAGCAGTTCCCTCCCGACTAGCGGGAGGGCCCGTGAGCAGTACTTC
TRBJ1-2 | . | TRBV19 | . | 15 | CASMSQGTSSYGYTF | TGTGCCAGTATGTCGCAGGGGACCTCTAGCTATGGCTACACCTTC
TRBJ2-7 | . | TRBV4-2 | . | 16 | CASSPDRDISSYEQYF | TGTGCCAGCAGCCCAGACCGGGACATCAGCTCCTACGAGCAGTACTTC
TRBJ2-7 | . | TRBV7-6 | TRBD1 | 14 | CASSLGTGSYEQYF | TGTGCCAGCAGCTTAGGGACAGGCTCCTACGAGCAGTACTTC
TRBJ2-3 | . | TRBV18 | . | 15 | CASSPKGLPTDTQYF | TGTGCCAGCTCACCGAAGGGGCTCCCCACAGATACGCAGTATTTT
TRBJ2-3 | . | TRBV4-2 | TRBD2 | 16 | CASSQGTSGGADTQYF | TGTGCCAGCAGCCAGGGGACTAGCGGGGGGGCAGATACGCAGTATTTT
TRBJ1-6 | . | TRBV7-2 | TRBD1 | 15 | CASSTRQGPNSPLHF | TGTGCCAGCAGCACCCGACAGGGGCCCAATTCACCCCTCCACTTT
TRBJ2-1 | once | TRBV6-6 | . | 13 | CASSLRTAGEQFF | TGTGCCAGCAGTCTACGGACCGCGGGTGAGCAGTTCTTC
TRBJ2-1 | . | TRBV3-1/TRBV3-2 | TRBD2 | 15 | CASSQVGGGRNEQFF | TGTGCCAGCAGCCAAGTGGGCGGGGGGAGGAATGAGCAGTTCTTC
TRBJ2-5 | . | TRBV9 | TRBD1 | 18 | CASSVAAGGGAIWETQYF | TGTGCCAGCAGCGTAGCGGCAGGGGGTGGTGCGATATGGGAGACCCAGTACTTC
TRBJ1-2 | . | TRBV4-3 | . | 13 | CASSQASGYGYTF | TGCGCCAGCAGCCAAGCATCGGGCTATGGCTACACCTTC
TRBJ2-7 | . | TRBV29-1 | TRBD1 | 14 | CSVAHRGLTYEQYF | TGCAGCGTGGCCCACAGGGGATTAACCTACGAGCAGTACTTC
TRBJ2-1 | . | TRBV30 | TRBD1 | 15 | CAWTSGTGGSNEQFF | TGTGCCTGGACCTCCGGGACAGGGGGGAGCAATGAGCAGTTCTTC